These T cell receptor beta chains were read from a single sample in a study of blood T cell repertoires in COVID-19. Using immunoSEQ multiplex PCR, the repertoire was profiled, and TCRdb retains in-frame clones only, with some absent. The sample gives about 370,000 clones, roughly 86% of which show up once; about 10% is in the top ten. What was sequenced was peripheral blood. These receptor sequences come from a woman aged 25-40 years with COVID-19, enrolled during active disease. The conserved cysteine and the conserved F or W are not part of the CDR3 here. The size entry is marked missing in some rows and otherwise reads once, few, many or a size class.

ASSFLPGLETQY | TRBJ2-5 | 12 | - | TRBV27
ASSAHGTGEQPQH | TRBJ1-5 | 13 | - | TRBV6-4
AWSVPGRLGEQY | TRBJ2-7 | 12 | - | TRBV30
ASSQHGQGGDEQY | TRBJ2-7 | 13 | few | TRBV3-1/TRBV3-2
ASSRGLAYEQY | TRBJ2-7 | 11 | - | TRBV12-3/TRBV12-4
ASSLPGLSSYEQY | TRBJ2-7 | 13 | - | TRBV5-6
ASSLTGVTAEAF | TRBJ1-1 | 12 | - | TRBV6-1
ASSVRLSELYNEQF | TRBJ2-1 | 14 | - | TRBV6-1
ASSSTTGGNQPQH | TRBJ1-5 | 13 | - | TRBV7-9
AWRGLAGVVNEQF | TRBJ2-1 | 13 | - | TRBV30
ASSDFSGGPNTEAF | TRBJ1-1 | 14 | - | TRBV2
ASSEDYRTYEQY | TRBJ2-7 | 12 | - | TRBV9
ASSSSGTVKTQY | TRBJ2-5 | 12 | - | TRBV7-9
ASSPGVHQPQH | TRBJ1-5 | 11 | once | TRBV18
ASSQAGQGLNQPQH | TRBJ1-5 | 14 | few | TRBV4-1
ASSFKASGSHEQY | TRBJ2-7 | 13 | - | TRBV7-2
ASSPDRGLAVVPNYEQY | TRBJ2-7 | 17 | - | TRBV18
ASSPRGGTGEQY | TRBJ2-7 | 12 | - | TRBV11-3
ASSQDRGQPQH | TRBJ1-5 | 11 | few | TRBV3-1/TRBV3-2
ASTPWTGNTGELF | TRBJ2-2 | 13 | - | TRBV7-8
ASSLVAGGPYEQY | TRBJ2-7 | 13 | - | TRBV5-5
ASSQARGEQY | TRBJ2-7 | 10 | - | TRBV6-6
ASGMGQSYNEQF | TRBJ2-1 | 12 | once | TRBV5-4
ASSSQSRTFHGYT | TRBJ1-2 | 13 | - | TRBV19
ASSLWRERSYEQY | TRBJ2-7 | 13 | once | TRBV7-8